This T cell receptor (beta chain) was documented in a study of cytomegalovirus exposure and HLA in healthy donors (dated by TCRdb to 2015 to 2018). For context, the study as a whole: An earlier analysis of about 530 of the donors reported about 260 Gb of sequence data and 117 million unique TCR beta sequences obtained from around 170 million T cells. The study aimed to test whether cataloging public T cell receptors could reveal signatures of past pathogen exposure. An early release that covered roughly 600 HLA-typed donors contained approximately 290 gigabases of sequencing data and 80 million or so unique TCR sequences. In a later genetic analysis, genome-wide SNP genotypes for about 55% of the 666 donors were used, and that subset was treated as a discovery cohort. All discovery cohort repertoires had been generated using a single sequencing platform. A later analysis re-analyzed previously published TCR beta repertoires from about 730 donors and added high-resolution HLA genotyping to study TCR occurrence patterns. A separate validation cohort of about 110 different subjects was used in addition to the 666-subject first cohort. The study used immunosequencing to profile the T cell repertoires of about 670 subjects and linked those repertoires to cytomegalovirus serostatus. About five DR-DQ haplotypes were treated as single units for association and clustering because of strong linkage in the cohort. Typing coverage differed by locus: A, B, C, DRB1 and DQB1 were typed in about 629-640 donors, DQA1 in around 500, DPA1 in some 570, and DPB1 in just under 480. HLA typing covered class I and class II loci at four-digit resolution. The genetic ancestry cluster associated with self-reported Caucasian donors included around four fifths of the 300 to 450 genotyped donors. The study combined high-throughput TCR immunosequencing, statistical association of individual TCRs with disease status, and machine learning to predict cytomegalovirus infection status. Among some 400 genotyped donors of the cohort, an average of about 240,000 unique TCR beta nucleotide sequences were sequenced per donor, about a sixth of them non-productive. An earlier analysis of 587 of the donors used high-throughput TCR beta sequencing to judge whether each TCR beta V gene segment behaved as functional or pseudogenic. The later analysis used no new phenotypic data to find candidate immune exposures, relying instead on TCR beta sequences and their occurrence across donors. Donor age, sex, ethnicity and CMV serostatus were compiled alongside the repertoire data.

Library preparation was by the immunoSEQ multiplex PCR assay. For the multiplex PCR, a mixture combining 60 forward primers for TCR Vbeta segments and 13 reverse primers for TCR Jbeta segments was used. Amplification of the CDR3 region of rearranged TCR beta genes was performed with a multiplex PCR assay on genomic DNA. Amplified TCR beta libraries were sequenced as 87-base-pair reads on the Illumina HiSeq System. The study's processing was this. A later analysis counted approximately 74 million unique TCR beta chains across the 670 or so repertoires, and 10 million to 11 million of these chains were shared by at least two donors. A nearest-neighbor algorithm error-corrected the raw reads and collapsed the reads into unique sequences, merging closely related sequences to remove PCR and sequencing errors. CDR3 sequences were aligned to IMGT reference sequences to assign V, D and J gene segments. For a sequence to be retained, a match of at least six nucleotides to both a V gene segment and a J gene segment was required. A rearrangement counted as productive if the CDR3 had no stop codons and remained in frame with V and J, and every other rearrangement counted as non-productive. Following IMGT convention, CDR3 was defined as the stretch from the second conserved V-encoded cysteine up to the conserved J-encoded phenylalanine. The earlier analysis of a few hundred of the donors excluded sequences that lacked an unambiguous match to a single V gene segment. In an earlier analysis of about 590 of the donors, a V segment was called functional when productive rearrangements were above 56.7%, and segregating when the standard deviation between donors exceeded 5%. A statistical classification framework was developed to diagnose cytomegalovirus status using the catalog of TCR beta chain sequences. In a later analysis, TCR nucleotide sequences were compared against IMGT/GENE-DB human TR gene sequences so that V and J genes could be assigned. In a later analysis, CDR3 sequences and most-parsimonious VDJ recombination scenarios were assigned using the TCRdist pipeline. In a later analysis, each TCR beta chain was defined by its CDR3 amino acid sequence together with its V-gene family, and reads lacking a unique V-gene family were excluded. A later analysis removed 450 to 600 highly shared, low-generation-probability nucleotide sequences to deal with suspected cross-contamination and a sequencing artifact. A later analysis calculated a clonal expansion index for each public chain from normalized within-repertoire ranks of inferred template counts. In a later analysis, generation probabilities were computed with a VDJ recombination model fitted to out-of-frame rearrangements, and the resulting probabilities were checked against IGoR. A later analysis scored TCR-TCR, TCR-HLA and TCR-CMV co-occurrence with hypergeometric tests, applying a repertoire-size bias correction to TCR pairs. In a later analysis, false discovery rates were estimated by permuting HLA or CMV assignments 20 times. In a later analysis, co-occurring TCRs were grouped using DBSCAN, with TCRdist sequence similarity added in when clustering inside HLA-allele-positive subsets. For co-occurrence clustering, repertoires with fewer than 30,000 or more than 120,000 public chains were excluded, along with four to six repertoires with anomalous nucleotide sharing. What TCRdb holds here is the immuneACCESS table cut down to in-frame rearrangements. Part of the clones is not present; checked against another copy, under half of the missing clones reflect an unresolved V gene, and the others are unexplained. D and trimming were read from the DNA, whereas the V and J calls and clone size are those reported in that table. The sample table shows roughly 100,000 clones, and roughly 80% are seen once. 3% to 4.5% of the sample lies in the top ten.

In total, 600 or so healthy bone marrow donors made up the cohort. Cohort members were all nominally healthy when sampled, although unrecorded immune exposures were likely present. The donor was CMV seronegative and belonged to the group of 320 or so seronegative cohort members. A peripheral blood sample was collected from each donor, and TCR beta sequencing was performed on peripheral blood mononuclear cells. Genomic DNA extraction from the blood cell samples was performed with the Qiagen DNeasy Blood Extraction Kit. The germline V gene yields SGHTA for CDR1 and FQGNSA for CDR2. The CDR3, cysteine through phenylalanine, is 15 amino acids long. Left in the record is the CDR3 DNA by itself, 45 bases read in frame from the first base. At the junction V is shortened by 1 base and J by 6 bases; bases outside the gene matches: 6. About this clone: Its specific antigen is unknown. Base quality data are lacking; no much larger clone is found one base away.

What the research found in general, with its limitations: Three of the identified cytomegalovirus-associated TCR beta chains were confirmed in vitro to be specific for cytomegalovirus antigens. Presence/absence analyses assumed roughly uniform sequencing depth across donors, an assumption that may not hold. In a later analysis, most CMV-associated TCR beta chains were found to appear HLA-restricted, with HLA associations seemingly driven largely by CMV exposure. When HLA alleles, especially DR and DQ, strongly co-occurred, attributing TCR associations to individual alleles was difficult. According to a later analysis, parvovirus B19, influenza, CMV and Epstein-Barr virus appeared linked to several top co-occurrence clusters. In the study, approximately 150 TCR beta chains were listed as associated with cytomegalovirus. A further reported finding was that TCR beta sequences accurately predicted the HLA-A and HLA-B alleles for most subjects in the first cohort. Some IMGT-functional V segments, including TRBV6-2 and TRBV6-3, could not be distinguished by the 87-base-pair reads and were therefore excluded. This cohort had only TCR beta chains sequenced, and the lack of alpha or paired-chain data limited which features could be detected. Correlated functional status among segregating V segments might be attributable to linkage disequilibrium, but an unknown experimental factor could not be ruled out. In a later analysis, HLA-associated TCR beta chains were found to be more clonally expanded and to have lower generation probabilities than equally common non-associated chains. In both the original and validation cohorts, the classifier was reported to diagnose cytomegalovirus status with high specificity and sensitivity. According to a later analysis, TCR association rates differed among HLA loci, with DRB1 alleles showing the most associated TCRs and HLA-C alleles showing the fewest. Broadly in line with IMGT annotations, most TCR beta V segments showed up in productive rearrangements about 90% or about 30% of the time in an earlier analysis of approximately 640 of the donors. V-gene and J-gene trimming of TCR beta chains was associated with a missense DCLRE1C variant in a later genetic analysis, and the association was replicated in an independent cohort. Most TCR sequences were seen in very few donors, while some public TCRs were found in many individuals. Because HLA typing was missing for some donors at each locus, association tests included only the typed subset. For the cohort, immune exposure information was limited to CMV serostatus. A group of highly shared sequence variants was considered likely to be a technical artifact of the sequencing pipeline. A later analysis associated some 17,000 TCR beta sequences with specific HLA alleles at a false discovery rate of 0.05. Because counts were too low, roughly 18 rarely observed V segments, including chromosome 9 orphons, were left out of the earlier analysis of a few hundred of the donors. It was suggested by the authors that the approach could potentially be generalized to other disease states and immunological phenotypes. Compared with the 666-donor mean, donors in an Asian-associated ancestry cluster had fewer N-insertions in productive TCRs, according to a later genetic analysis.

Recombination joined TRBV7-2 with TRBJ2-5; 9 of the junction bases match TRBD2. The TCR sequence derives from a man aged 55 to 70 in good health and CMV-seronegative. Input material: PBMCs. The bases are TGTGCCAGCAGCTTAGTTCGGACTAGCGAGAAGACCCAGTACTTC. It codes for CASSLVRTSEKTQYF.